Listed here are 26 T cell receptor beta chains from one sample, sequenced in a study of beta chain features in type 1 diabetes. Expressed TCRB transcripts were sequenced after all isolated RNA was converted to cDNA. Data came from immunoSEQ multiplex PCR; TCRdb stores just in-frame clones and leaves some out. The table has over 150,000 clones, over 7.5% seen once; the top ten hold approximately 0.65%. Sequencing was done on a sample of central memory CD4+ T cells from blood. These receptors were collected from a man aged 18 to 30 in good health.

In its sample, this clone was seen a few times. The chain uses TRBV5-4 and TRBJ1-2; D is perhaps TRBD1 (5 bases). This CDR3 is 14 amino acids long. V was trimmed by 4 bases and J by 7 bases, leaving 17 bases between them. The V gene's germline CDR1 is SGHNT and CDR2 YYREEE (reference sequence). CDR3 in DNA: TGTGCCAGCAGCCTCCTATATATCGGGGGTGGCTACACCTTC. It specifies CASSLLYIGGGYTF.

This clone was observed a handful of times. V gene TRBV15 combines with J gene TRBJ1-3; 7 bases align to TRBD1. Germline V gene sequence: CDR1 LNHNV, CDR2 YYDKDF (reference sequence). After removal of 5 bases from V and 2 bases from J, the junction contained 3 bases not matched to a gene. There are 14 residues in the CDR3. CDR3 nucleotide sequence: TGTGCCACCAGCGGAGGGACAGCTGGAAACACCATATATTTT. This codes for CATSGGTAGNTIYF.

The chain uses TRBV4-2 and TRBJ1-1; D is perhaps TRBD1 (5 bases). This CDR3 spans 14 amino acids. Germline V CDR1 and CDR2: LGHNA, YNFKEQ. Trimming took off 2 bases at V and 2 bases at J, with 9 bases between the two ends. This chain's CDR3 is CASSQPTGNTEAFF. The CDR3 nucleotides are TGTGCCAGCAGCCAACCCACAGGTAACACTGAAGCTTTCTTT.

The rearrangement joins TRBV19 to TRBJ2-7; TRBD1 matches at 11 bases. The CDR3 contains 15 residues. V lost 5 bases and J lost 4; bases outside the gene matches: 7. In germline, CDR1 is LNHDA, CDR2 SQIVND (reference sequence). The CDR3 sequence is CASSSGTGGMYEQYF. The CDR3 nucleotides read TGTGCCAGTAGTTCCGGGACAGGGGGGATGTACGAGCAGTACTTC.

The gene calls are TRBV15 and TRBJ1-5; D is perhaps TRBD1 (5 bases). The V and J ends lost 1 base and 12 bases respectively, with 16 bases between them. Germline loops: CDR1 LNHNV, CDR2 YYDKDF (reference sequence). This CDR3 contains 14 residues. CDR3 amino acids: CATSRAPLGRRQHF. The CDR3 coding sequence is TGTGCCACCAGCAGAGCCCCTCTGGGGCGGCGCCAGCATTTT. Complete variable domain (other parts from reference TRBV15 and TRBJ1-5): DAMVIQNPRYQVTQFGKPVTLSCSQTLNHNVMYWYQQKSSQAPKLLFHYYDKDFNNEADTPDNFQSRRPNTSFCFLDIRSPGLGDTAMYLCATSRAPLGRRQHFGDGTRLSIL.

This chain joins TRBV27 and TRBJ2-7; TRBD1 matches at 9 bases. V shed 9 bases, J shed 7 bases, and the junction held 19 bases outside the gene matches. CDR3 length: 16 amino acids. CDR1 MNHEY and CDR2 SMNVEV come from the germline V gene (reference sequence). The CDR3 is CASWPGQGRSGWEQYF. The CDR3 nucleotides are TGTGCCAGTTGGCCGGGACAGGGTCGGTCCGGGTGGGAGCAGTACTTC.

This clone appeared a few times. V and J are TRBV9 and TRBJ1-6, with D tentatively TRBD1 (5 bases). V was trimmed by 2 bases and J by 5 bases, leaving 14 bases between them. The germline V gene encodes CDR1 SGDLS and CDR2 YYNGEE. The CDR3 spans 16 residues. CDR3 region: CASSVTDRRNNSPLHF. The CDR3 DNA sequence: TGTGCCAGCAGCGTGACAGACCGCAGGAATAATTCACCCCTCCACTTT.

In this sample, this clone turned up a few times. J is TRBJ1-5 and V is TRBV7-2; D perhaps matches TRBD1 (5 bases). CDR1 SGHTA and CDR2 FQGNSA come from the germline V gene. With 5 bases removed from V and 6 bases from J, the gap between germline ends came to 17 bases. The CDR3 is made up of 15 amino acids. For the CDR3, the DNA is TGTGCCAGCAGCCTGAGGGGAGGAGGTACTCAGCCCCAGCATTTT. Translated: CASSLRGGGTQPQHF. The full variable domain, rest sourced from reference TRBV7-2 and TRBJ1-5, is GAGVSQSPSNKVTEKGKDVELRCDPISGHTALYWYRQSLGQGLEFLIYFQGNSAPDKSGLPSDRFSAERTGGSVSTLTIQRTQQEDSAVYLCASSLRGGGTQPQHFGDGTRLSIL.

Comments on this clone: Other DNA sequences in the sample encode the same CDR3. The V call is TRBV5-1, the J call TRBJ2-1; perhaps TRBD2 as D (6 bases). V shed 4 bases and J shed 0 bases, with 11 bases lying between them. The CDR3 spans 15 residues. Per germline, CDR1 SGHRS and CDR2 YFSETQ. This chain's CDR3 is CASSLGDSSYNEQFF. The CDR3 DNA sequence: TGCGCCAGCAGCCTTGGGGACTCCTCCTACAATGAGCAGTTCTTC.

The chain employs TRBV7-2 and TRBJ1-2, with D possibly matching TRBD1 (5 bases). V was cut by 6 bases and J by 5 bases, with 19 bases left in between. This CDR3 has 15 amino acids. Germline CDR1 and CDR2: SGHTA and FQGNSA. CDR3 protein: CASRTQTQGGYGYTF. The CDR3 region has the DNA TGTGCCAGCAGGACCCAGACCCAGGGAGGTTATGGCTACACCTTC.

V and J are TRBV7-3 and TRBJ2-7; D perhaps matches TRBD2 (7 bases). The length of the CDR3 is 15 residues. V was clipped by 1 base and J by 6 bases, with 16 bases between them. Germline V lookup: CDR1 SGHTA, CDR2 FQGTGA. CDR3 protein: CASSLNGGQALEQYF. Written as DNA, the CDR3 is TGTGCCAGCAGCTTAAACGGGGGGCAGGCCCTCGAGCAGTACTTC.

This clone was counted only a few times. This sequence joins TRBV4-1 and TRBJ2-5; 11 bases align to TRBD1. CDR3 length: 17 residues. Germline CDR1 reads MGHRA; CDR2 reads YSYEKL. V lost 4 bases to trimming and J lost 6 bases; unmatched junction nucleotides: 13. The CDR3: CASSPAILGQGGKTQYF. In nucleotides, the CDR3 is TGCGCCAGCAGCCCGGCTATACTGGGACAGGGGGGAAAGACCCAGTACTTC.

This clone turned up a few times. V is TRBV10-3 and J is TRBJ1-2, with D uncertain. The germline V gene has CDR1 ENHRY and CDR2 SYGVKD. This CDR3 has 12 residues. Trimming stripped 7 bases from V and 4 bases from J, with 10 bases between. The DNA of the CDR3 is TGTGCCATCATGGTAGGGAGCTATGGCTACACCTTC. It specifies CAIMVGSYGYTF.

This clone appeared a few times. This sequence joins TRBV19 and TRBJ2-1; 10 bases line up with TRBD2. The CDR3 spans 13 residues. Germline trimming cut 11 bases from V and 5 bases from J; bases unmatched to any gene: 6. Germline CDR1 and CDR2: LNHDA and SQIVND (reference sequence). CDR3 nucleotide sequence: TGTGCCTCCGGGACTAGCGTTAACAATGAGCAGTTCTTC. It encodes CASGTSVNNEQFF.

The table lists this clone with a few counts. The chain couples TRBV11-2 to TRBJ1-4; 7 bases match TRBD1. The CDR3 extends over 13 amino acids. V shed 3 bases, J shed 5 bases, and the junction held 0 bases outside the gene matches. Germline-derived CDR1 and CDR2 are SGHAT and FQNNGV. The CDR3, as DNA: TGTGCCAGCAGCTTCAGGGGGAATGAAAAACTGTTTTTT. Protein: CASSFRGNEKLFF. The entire variable domain, with the rest obtained from reference TRBV11-2 and TRBJ1-4, is as follows: EAGVAQSPRYKIIEKRQSVAFWCNPISGHATLYWYQQILGQGPKLLIQFQNNGVVDDSQLPKDRFSAERLKGVDSTLKIQPAKLEDSAVYLCASSFRGNEKLFFGSGTQLSVL.

This clone was counted between two and nine times. This sequence joins TRBV27 and TRBJ1-2; perhaps TRBD1 as D (6 bases). The CDR3 spans 13 residues. Germline CDR1 is MNHEY and CDR2 is SMNVEV (reference sequence). The V gene lost 2 bases and the J gene lost 9 bases, with 13 bases spanning the gap. CDR3 DNA: TGTGCCAGCAGTTTAAGTTTTCAGGGGCGCTACACCTTC. Encoded protein: CASSLSFQGRYTF.

This clone has at least ten counts. This chain uses TRBV4-3 with TRBJ1-4; 7 bases agree with TRBD1. The CDR3 extends over 15 amino acids. From germline, CDR1 is LGHNA and CDR2 YSLEER. The J segment lost 8 bases and the V segment lost 0 bases, leaving 6 bases of the junction unmatched. The CDR3 DNA reads as TGCGCCAGCAGCCAAGATAGGGCAGGGGGAGAAAAACTGTTTTTT. This encodes CASSQDRAGGEKLFF.

This clone was seen a few times. This chain connects TRBV7-2 to TRBJ1-1; possible D gene TRBD1, 6 bases. Germline V gene data show CDR1 as SGHTA and CDR2 as FQGNSA. The CDR3 covers 14 residues. With 7 bases removed from V and 0 bases from J, the gap between germline ends came to 12 bases. CDR3 protein: CASNQQGMNTEAFF. The DNA for the CDR3 is TGTGCCAGCAATCAACAGGGCATGAACACTGAAGCTTTCTTT.

This clone turned up a few times. The CDR3 protein is CASSFTGVKGYTF. CDR3 in DNA: TGTGCCAGCAGCTTTACGGGGGTGAAAGGCTACACCTTC. The V gene is TRBV7-2, the J gene TRBJ1-2, with a tentative D call TRBD1 (5 bases). Germline V lookup: CDR1 SGHTA, CDR2 FQGNSA. The V end was cut by 3 bases, the J end by 8 bases, with 13 bases between. CDR3 length: 13 residues.

This chain connects TRBV27 to TRBJ2-1; no definite D call. CDR3 length: 16 amino acids. The V end was cut by 2 bases, the J end by 7 bases, with 18 bases between. The germline V gene has CDR1 MNHEY and CDR2 SMNVEV (reference sequence). The CDR3 nucleotides read TGTGCCAGCAGTTTAAGAGTTGCTCGAGGAATGAATGAGCAGTTCTTC. Residues: CASSLRVARGMNEQFF.

This clone has only a few counts. This CDR3 is also generated by other DNA sequences in the sample. The chain has TRBV7-2 and TRBJ2-3, with a tentative D call TRBD1 (5 bases). The V and J ends lost 5 bases and 2 bases respectively, with 11 bases between them. The CDR3 length is 14 residues. The germline V gene encodes CDR1 SGHTA and CDR2 FQGNSA. In DNA, the CDR3 is TGTGCCAGCAGCCCGCGACAGCTCACAGATACGCAGTATTTT. It is translated as CASSPRQLTDTQYF. Complete variable domain (other parts from reference TRBV7-2 and TRBJ2-3): GAGVSQSPSNKVTEKGKDVELRCDPISGHTALYWYRQSLGQGLEFLIYFQGNSAPDKSGLPSDRFSAERTGGSVSTLTIQRTQQEDSAVYLCASSPRQLTDTQYFGPGTRLTVL.

This clone has only a few counts. V usage is TRBV30 and J usage is TRBJ2-3; 7 positions agree with TRBD2. The CDR3 runs 13 residues. Trimming took 3 bases from V and 3 from J; bases not matched to a gene: 3. Germline lookup yields CDR1 GTSNPN and CDR2 SVGIG (reference sequence). The CDR3 sequence: CAWRWGGTDTQYF. CDR3 bases: TGTGCCTGGAGATGGGGGGGGACAGATACGCAGTATTTT.

Only a few counts were recorded for this clone. The J gene is TRBJ2-5, the V gene TRBV7-9, with 9 bases lining up with TRBD1. Trimming removed 1 base from V and 0 bases from J; junction bases left unmatched: 0. The CDR3 sequence is 15 residues long. Germline CDR1 reads SEHNR; CDR2 reads FQNEAQ (reference sequence). The CDR3 coding sequence is TGTGCCAGCAGCTTAGGGACAGGGGACCAAGAGACCCAGTACTTC. Amino acids: CASSLGTGDQETQYF.

This chain connects TRBV7-2 to TRBJ1-1; tentatively, D is TRBD1 (5 bases). Trimming pared 5 bases from V and 4 bases from J, leaving 11 bases between. The CDR3 contains 13 residues. Germline V CDR1 and CDR2: SGHTA, FQGNSA. CDR3 loop: CASSQQASTEAFF. The CDR3 DNA follows: TGTGCCAGCAGCCAACAGGCGTCCACTGAAGCTTTCTTT. The variable domain in full, with the rest retrieved from reference TRBV7-2 and TRBJ1-1, is GAGVSQSPSNKVTEKGKDVELRCDPISGHTALYWYRQSLGQGLEFLIYFQGNSAPDKSGLPSDRFSAERTGGSVSTLTIQRTQQEDSAVYLCASSQQASTEAFFGQGTRLTVV.

This clone has just one count. The J gene is TRBJ1-5, the V gene TRBV7-2; 8 bases match TRBD1. There are 15 residues in the CDR3. V lost 4 bases, J lost 7 bases, and 9 bases stayed unmatched. The germline CDR1 and CDR2 sequences are SGHTA and FQGNSA. CDR3 in DNA: TGTGCCAGCAGCTACGGACAGGGCCCCTCCCAGCCCCAGCATTTT. Its protein is CASSYGQGPSQPQHF.

V is TRBV7-9 and J is TRBJ2-7; D possibly corresponds to TRBD1 (6 bases). CDR1 is SEHNR and CDR2 is FQNEAQ in the germline V gene (reference sequence). This CDR3 comprises 13 residues. Trimming stripped 3 bases from V and 3 bases from J, with 9 bases between. The CDR3 sequence is CASSFDRIYEQYF. Written as DNA, the CDR3 is TGTGCCAGCAGCTTTGACAGGATCTACGAGCAGTACTTC.